This T cell receptor beta chain was recovered during a study of cytomegalovirus exposure and HLA in healthy donors (dated by TCRdb to 2016 to 2017). Regarding the research as a whole: According to an earlier analysis of 587 of the donors, 150 million to 200 million T cells yielded approximately 120 million unique TCR beta sequences and less than 300 Gb of sequence data. An early release covering some 640 HLA-typed donors comprised about 300 gigabases of sequencing data and around 80 million unique TCR sequences. The genetic ancestry cluster associated with self-reported Caucasian donors included 81% of the roughly 360 genotyped donors. The study aimed to test whether signatures of past pathogen exposure could be identified by cataloging public T cell receptors. Using immunosequencing, the study profiled T cell repertoires from 550 to 750 subjects and related those repertoires to cytomegalovirus serostatus. Besides the first cohort of approximately 670 subjects, a separate validation cohort made up of 120 different subjects was used. High-throughput TCR immunosequencing, statistical association of individual TCRs with disease status, and machine learning were combined to predict cytomegalovirus infection status. A later analysis re-examined previously published TCR beta repertoires from more than 550 donors and added high-resolution HLA genotyping to investigate patterns of TCR occurrence. Rather than drawing on any new phenotypic data, the later analysis identified candidate immune exposures from TCR beta sequences and the way those sequences occurred across donors. To decide whether each TCR beta V gene segment behaved as functional or pseudogenic, an earlier analysis of 587 of the donors relied on high-throughput TCR beta sequencing. Donor age, sex, ethnicity and CMV serostatus were collected together with the repertoire data. Genome-wide SNP genotypes for about 60% of the roughly 670 donors were used in a later genetic analysis, which treated that subset as a discovery cohort. Every discovery cohort repertoire had been produced on one sequencing platform. HLA typing covered class I and class II loci at four-digit resolution. Typing coverage varied by locus: about 629-630 donors for A, B, C, DRB1 and DQB1; roughly 520 for DQA1; some 610 for DPA1; about 450 for DPB1. About five DR-DQ haplotypes were treated as single units for association and clustering because of strong linkage in the cohort. Across some 400 genotyped donors of the cohort, an average of about 220,000 unique TCR beta nucleotide sequences per donor were sequenced, and roughly 20% of those sequences were non-productive. Here is what the overall study found, with its caveats: This cohort had only TCR beta chains sequenced, and the lack of alpha or paired-chain data limited which features could be detected. It was suggested by the authors that the approach could potentially be generalized to other disease states and immunological phenotypes. According to a later analysis, TCR association rates differed among HLA loci, with DRB1 alleles showing the most associated TCRs and HLA-C alleles showing the fewest. An association between a missense DCLRE1C variant and V-gene and J-gene trimming of TCR beta chains was found in a later genetic analysis and replicated in an independent cohort. Presence/absence analyses assumed roughly uniform sequencing depth across donors, an assumption that may not hold. A later analysis found that HLA-associated TCR beta chains were more clonally expanded and had lower generation probabilities than equally common non-associated chains. In both the original and validation cohorts, the classifier was reported to diagnose cytomegalovirus status with high specificity and sensitivity. Because HLA typing was missing for some donors at each locus, association tests included only the typed subset. In an earlier analysis of about 600 of the donors, most TCR beta V segments appeared in productive rearrangements about 90% or about 30% of the time, broadly matching IMGT annotations. According to a later analysis, most CMV-associated TCR beta chains appeared to be HLA-restricted, and the HLA associations seemed to be driven largely by CMV exposure. A further reported finding was that TCR beta sequences accurately predicted the HLA-A and HLA-B alleles for most subjects in the first cohort. A cluster of highly shared sequence variants was judged likely to represent a technical artifact of the sequencing pipeline. Because counts were too low, some 17 rarely observed V segments, including chromosome 9 orphons, were excluded from the earlier analysis of 587 of the donors. The 87-base-pair reads could not distinguish some IMGT-functional V segments, including TRBV6-2 and TRBV6-3, so those segments were excluded. Immune exposure information for the cohort was limited to CMV serostatus. In a later analysis, several top co-occurrence clusters were reported to appear linked to parvovirus B19, influenza, CMV and Epstein-Barr virus. In a later genetic analysis, fewer N-insertions in productive TCRs were reported among donors in an Asian-associated ancestry cluster than the roughly 640-donor mean. When HLA alleles, especially DR and DQ, strongly co-occurred, attributing TCR associations to individual alleles was difficult. The study gave a list of some 150 TCR beta chains associated with cytomegalovirus. Correlated functional status among segregating V segments might reflect linkage disequilibrium, but an unknown experimental factor could not be ruled out. At a false discovery rate of 0.05, a later analysis linked 16,000 or so TCR beta sequences to specific HLA alleles. In vitro tests confirmed that three of the cytomegalovirus-associated TCR beta chains recognize cytomegalovirus antigens. While some public TCRs were present in many individuals, most TCR sequences turned up only very rarely across donors.

Turning to this clone: The specificity of this receptor is unknown. No clone much larger than this one lies a single base away; base qualities are absent.

Library construction relied on the immunoSEQ multiplex PCR assay. The multiplex PCR relied on a mix of 60 forward primers for TCR Vbeta segments and 13 reverse primers for TCR Jbeta segments. The CDR3 region of rearranged TCR beta genes was amplified from genomic DNA with a multiplex PCR assay. The amplified TCR beta libraries were sequenced on the Illumina HiSeq System as 87-base-pair reads. The authors' analysis ran thus. A later analysis tallied about 77 million unique TCR beta chains across the 666 repertoires, and roughly 11 million of those chains were shared by two or more donors. Raw reads were error-corrected and collapsed into unique sequences with a nearest-neighbor algorithm that merged closely related sequences to remove PCR and sequencing errors. Alignment of CDR3 sequences to IMGT reference sequences was used to assign V, D and J gene segments. For a sequence to be retained, a match of at least six nucleotides to both a V gene segment and a J gene segment was required. A rearrangement counted as productive if the CDR3 had no stop codons and remained in frame with V and J, and every other rearrangement counted as non-productive. CDR3 was defined according to IMGT convention as the region running from the second conserved V-encoded cysteine to the conserved J-encoded phenylalanine. The earlier analysis of a few hundred of the donors excluded any sequence lacking an unambiguous match to a single V gene segment. An earlier analysis of 587 of the donors called V segments functional above 56.7% productive rearrangements and segregating when the between-donor standard deviation exceeded 5%. A statistical classification framework was built to diagnose cytomegalovirus status from the catalog of TCR beta chain sequences. V and J gene assignment, in a later analysis, came from comparing TCR nucleotide sequences with IMGT/GENE-DB human TR gene sequences. Using the TCRdist pipeline, a later analysis assigned CDR3 sequences along with most-parsimonious VDJ recombination scenarios. In a later analysis, each TCR beta chain was defined by its CDR3 amino acid sequence together with its V-gene family, and reads without a unique V-gene family were excluded. In a later analysis, 450 to 600 highly shared, low-generation-probability nucleotide sequences were removed to address suspected cross-contamination and a sequencing artifact. In a later analysis, a clonal expansion index for each public chain was calculated from normalized within-repertoire ranks of inferred template counts. Generation probabilities in a later analysis came from a VDJ recombination model fitted to out-of-frame rearrangements, and those results were checked against IGoR. In a later analysis, hypergeometric tests were used to score TCR-TCR, TCR-HLA and TCR-CMV co-occurrence, with a repertoire-size bias correction applied to TCR pairs. False discovery rates were estimated in a later analysis by permuting HLA or CMV assignments 20 times. In a later analysis, co-occurring TCRs were grouped with DBSCAN, and TCRdist sequence similarity was added when clustering was performed within HLA-allele-positive subsets. Co-occurrence clustering excluded repertoires with fewer than 30,000 or more than 120,000 public chains, plus five with anomalous nucleotide sharing. The table comes from immuneACCESS by way of TCRdb, which keeps in-frame sequences with V and J called. Part of the clones is missing from these tables; in studies checked, under half for an unresolved V gene and the rest for unknown reasons. The V and J calls and clone size were taken over from that table, and D and trimming were inferred from the DNA. The sample table shows about 160,000 clones, and 75% to 85% are seen once. Around 4.3% of the sample is held by the ten biggest clonotypes.

The cohort comprised several hundred healthy bone marrow donors. At the time of sampling, all cohort members were nominally healthy, though unrecorded immune exposures were likely present. The donor tested CMV seronegative, placing the donor among the 300 to 450 seronegative members of the cohort. A peripheral blood sample was collected from each donor, and TCR beta sequencing was performed on peripheral blood mononuclear cells. Genomic DNA was extracted from the blood cell samples with the Qiagen DNeasy Blood Extraction Kit. Including cysteine and phenylalanine, the CDR3 has 15 amino acids. Kept here is only the CDR3 DNA, which spans 45 bases and is read in frame from base 1. V is shortened by 8 bases, J by 2 bases, and the region joining them spans 19 bases. CDR1 and CDR2, looked up from the germline V gene (reference sequence), are MNHEY and SMNVEV.

Sequenced input: PBMCs. The receptor was isolated from a man in his thirties or forties in good health and CMV-seronegative. The sequence is built from TRBV27 and TRBJ2-7; no confident D gene assignment can be made. The sequenced DNA is TGTGCCAGCTCCCTTAACCCCGGGTTTACCTACGAGCAGTACTTC. Translated, this gives CASSLNPGFTYEQYF.